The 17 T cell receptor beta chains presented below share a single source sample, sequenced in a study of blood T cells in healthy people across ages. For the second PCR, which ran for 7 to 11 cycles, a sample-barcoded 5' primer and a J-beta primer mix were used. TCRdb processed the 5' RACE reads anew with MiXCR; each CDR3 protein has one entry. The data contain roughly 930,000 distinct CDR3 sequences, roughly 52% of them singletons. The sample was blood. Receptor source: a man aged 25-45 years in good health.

CDR3 sequence (DNA): TGTGCCAGCAGCTTAGATCGGGGAGGGGGTCCCAAAAAGGAAAAACTGTTTTTT. Its translation: CASSLDRGGGPKKEKLFF. The chain uses TRBV11-2 and TRBJ1-4, with a possible D match to TRBD1 (6 bases). Trimming took 0 bases from V and 8 from J, leaving 22 bases between them. The CDR3 contains 18 residues. CDR1 is SGHAT and CDR2 is FQNNGV in the germline V gene.

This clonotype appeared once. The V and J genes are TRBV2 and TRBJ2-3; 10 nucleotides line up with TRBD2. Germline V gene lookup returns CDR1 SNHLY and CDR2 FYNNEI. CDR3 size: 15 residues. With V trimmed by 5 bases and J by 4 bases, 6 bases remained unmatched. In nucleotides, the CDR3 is TGTGCCAGCAGTCCCGGACTAGCGGTGGCAGATACGCAGTATTTT. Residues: CASSPGLAVADTQYF.

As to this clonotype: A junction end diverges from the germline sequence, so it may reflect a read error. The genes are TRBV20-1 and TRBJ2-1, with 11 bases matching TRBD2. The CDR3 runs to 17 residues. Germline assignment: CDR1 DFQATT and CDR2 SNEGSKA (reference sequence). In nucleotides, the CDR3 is TGCAGTGCTCTCGGCCGGACTAGCGGGCACTCCTACAATGGGCAGTTCTTC. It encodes CSALGRTSGHSYNGQFF.

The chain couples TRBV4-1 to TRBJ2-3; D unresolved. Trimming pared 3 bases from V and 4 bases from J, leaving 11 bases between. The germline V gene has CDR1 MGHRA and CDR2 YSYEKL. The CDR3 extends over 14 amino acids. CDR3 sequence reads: CASSHQPGPDTQYF. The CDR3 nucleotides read TGCGCCAGCAGCCACCAACCGGGCCCAGATACGCAGTATTTT.

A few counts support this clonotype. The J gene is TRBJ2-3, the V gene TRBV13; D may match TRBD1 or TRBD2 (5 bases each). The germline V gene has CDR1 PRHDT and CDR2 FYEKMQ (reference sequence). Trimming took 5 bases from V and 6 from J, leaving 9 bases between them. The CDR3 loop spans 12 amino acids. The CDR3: CASSTGLDTQYF. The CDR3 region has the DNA TGTGCCAGCAGCACGGGGCTCGATACGCAGTATTTT.

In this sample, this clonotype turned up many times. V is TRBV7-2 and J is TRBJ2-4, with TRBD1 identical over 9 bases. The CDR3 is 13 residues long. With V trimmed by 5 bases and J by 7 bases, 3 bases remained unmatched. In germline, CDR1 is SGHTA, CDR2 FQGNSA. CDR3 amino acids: CASSDGTGNIQYF. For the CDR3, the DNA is TGTGCCAGCAGCGACGGGACAGGGAACATTCAGTACTTC.

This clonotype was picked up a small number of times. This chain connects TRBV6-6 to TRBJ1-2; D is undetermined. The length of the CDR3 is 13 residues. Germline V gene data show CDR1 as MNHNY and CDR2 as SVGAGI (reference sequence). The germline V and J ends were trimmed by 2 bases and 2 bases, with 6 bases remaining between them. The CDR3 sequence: CASSYDRNYGYTF. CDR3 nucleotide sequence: TGTGCCAGCAGTTACGACCGGAACTATGGCTACACCTTC.

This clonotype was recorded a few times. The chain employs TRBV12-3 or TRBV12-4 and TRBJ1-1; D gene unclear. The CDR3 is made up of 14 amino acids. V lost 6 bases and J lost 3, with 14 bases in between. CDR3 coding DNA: TGTGCCAGCAGCCTCCCGTCTACTTACACTGAAGCTTTCTTT. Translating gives CASSLPSTYTEAFF.

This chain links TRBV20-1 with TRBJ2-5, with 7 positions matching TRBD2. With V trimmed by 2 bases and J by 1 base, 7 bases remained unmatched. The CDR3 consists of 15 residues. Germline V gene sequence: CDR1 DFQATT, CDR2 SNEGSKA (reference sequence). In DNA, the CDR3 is TGCAGTGCTAGACAAGCGGGGTATGCCCAAGAGACCCAGTACTTC. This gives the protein CSARQAGYAQETQYF.

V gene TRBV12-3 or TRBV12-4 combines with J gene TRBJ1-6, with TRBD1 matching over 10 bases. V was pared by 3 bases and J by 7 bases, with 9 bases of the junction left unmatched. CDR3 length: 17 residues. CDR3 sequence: CASSFRAPGQGNSPLHF. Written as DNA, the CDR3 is TGTGCCAGCAGTTTTCGGGCCCCGGGACAGGGGAATTCACCCCTCCACTTT.

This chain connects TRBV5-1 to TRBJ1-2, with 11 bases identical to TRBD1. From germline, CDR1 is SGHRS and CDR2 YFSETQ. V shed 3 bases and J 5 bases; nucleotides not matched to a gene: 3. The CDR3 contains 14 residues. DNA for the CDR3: TGCGCCAGCAGCTCAGGACAGGGGGCTTATGGCTACACCTTC. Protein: CASSSGQGAYGYTF.

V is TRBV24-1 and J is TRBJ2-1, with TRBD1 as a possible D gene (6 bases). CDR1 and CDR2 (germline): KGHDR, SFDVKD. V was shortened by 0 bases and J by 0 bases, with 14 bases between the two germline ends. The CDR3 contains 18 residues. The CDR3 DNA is TGTGCCACCAGTGATTTGCAAAAGGGGGAGAGCTCCTACAATGAGCAGTTCTTC. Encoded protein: CATSDLQKGESSYNEQFF.

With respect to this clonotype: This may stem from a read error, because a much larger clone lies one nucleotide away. CDR3 sequence reads: CASSQGPGQGGDEQFF. Written as DNA, the CDR3 is TGCGCCAGCAGCCAAGGACCGGGACAGGGGGGAGATGAGCAGTTCTTC. The chain is built from TRBV4-3 and TRBJ2-1; 11 bases align to TRBD1. This CDR3 is built from 16 residues. Germline values: CDR1 LGHNA, CDR2 YSLEER. V lost 1 base and J lost 8; bases outside the gene matches: 7.

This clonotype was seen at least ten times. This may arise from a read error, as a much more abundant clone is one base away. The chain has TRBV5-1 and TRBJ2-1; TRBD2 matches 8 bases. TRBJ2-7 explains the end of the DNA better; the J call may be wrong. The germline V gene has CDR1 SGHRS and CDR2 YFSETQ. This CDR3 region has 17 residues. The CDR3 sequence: CASSLVGLAGSYNEQYF. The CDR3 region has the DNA TGCGCCAGCAGCTTGGTGGGGCTAGCGGGCTCCTACAATGAGCAGTACTTC.

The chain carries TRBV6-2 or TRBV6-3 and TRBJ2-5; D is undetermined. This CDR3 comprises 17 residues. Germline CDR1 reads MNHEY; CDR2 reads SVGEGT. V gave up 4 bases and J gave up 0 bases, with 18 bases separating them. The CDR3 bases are TGTGCCAGCAGTTCCCCTACGGACGGATGGGACCAAGAGACCCAGTACTTC. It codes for CASSSPTDGWDQETQYF.

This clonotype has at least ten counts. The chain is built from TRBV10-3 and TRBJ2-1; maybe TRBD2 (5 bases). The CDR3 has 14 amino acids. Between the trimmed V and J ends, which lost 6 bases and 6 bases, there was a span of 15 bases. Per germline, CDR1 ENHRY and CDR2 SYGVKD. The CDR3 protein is CAISFAWAGNEQFF. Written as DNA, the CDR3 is TGTGCCATCAGCTTCGCCTGGGCGGGCAATGAGCAGTTCTTC.

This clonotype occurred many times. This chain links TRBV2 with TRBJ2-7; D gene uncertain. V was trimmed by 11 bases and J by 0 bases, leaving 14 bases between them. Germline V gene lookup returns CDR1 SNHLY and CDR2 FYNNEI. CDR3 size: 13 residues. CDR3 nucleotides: TGTGCCCAGGCGCGGCAGAGCTCCTACGAGCAGTACTTC. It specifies CAQARQSSYEQYF. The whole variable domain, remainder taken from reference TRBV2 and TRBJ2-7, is EPEVTQTPSHQVTQMGQEVILRCVPISNHLYFYWYRQILGQKVEFLVSFYNNEISEKSEIFDDQFSVERPDGSNFTLKIRSTKLEDSAMYFCAQARQSSYEQYFGPGTRLTVT.